The rows below give T cell receptor beta chains drawn from one sample of a study of blood T cell repertoires in COVID-19. Profiled with immunoSEQ multiplex PCR; TCRdb holds only in-frame clones, not every one. This table has 97,000 or so clones, 70% to 90% appearing once. The sequenced sample consisted of peripheral blood. The origin of the receptors is a man aged 50-60 years with active or convalescent COVID-19. The CDR3 runs from the conserved cysteine through the conserved F or W. The D gene is left open where the match is weak. The size entry is marked missing in some rows and otherwise reads once, few, many or a size class.

CDR3 protein,CDR3 DNA,V gene,clone size,J gene,D gene,CDR3 length
CASSLGQGGPPDTQYF,TGTGCCAGCAGCTTAGGCCAGGGGGGACCCCCAGATACGCAGTATTTT,TRBV7-9,once,TRBJ2-3,.,16
CASSQVEQDVVTEAFF,TGTGCCAGCAGCCAAGTTGAACAGGATGTAGTCACTGAAGCTTTCTTT,TRBV3-1/TRBV3-2,.,TRBJ1-1,.,16
CASSINMDNPAYGYTF,TGCGCCAGCAGCATCAATATGGACAACCCGGCCTATGGCTACACCTTC,TRBV5-1,.,TRBJ1-2,.,16
CASSILAAYNEQFF,TGTGCCAGTAGTATACTAGCGGCCTACAATGAGCAGTTCTTC,TRBV19,.,TRBJ2-1,TRBD2,14
CASSQGTGQSIGANVLTF,TGTGCCAGTAGCCAAGGGACAGGGCAATCCATTGGGGCCAACGTCCTGACTTTC,TRBV19,.,TRBJ2-6,TRBD1,18
CASRRDREETQYF,TGTGCCAGCAGAAGGGACAGGGAGGAGACCCAGTACTTC,TRBV2,.,TRBJ2-5,TRBD1,13
CASSSGGIDTQYF,TGCGCCAGCTCTAGCGGGGGGATTGATACGCAGTATTTT,TRBV10-1,few,TRBJ2-3,TRBD2,13
CASSLGGQISGNTIYF,TGTGCCAGCAGTTTGGGGGGACAGATCTCTGGAAACACCATATATTTT,TRBV28,.,TRBJ1-3,TRBD1,16
CASSLEVDRGRRDTQYF,TGTGCCAGCAGCTTGGAAGTGGACAGGGGGCGAAGAGATACGCAGTATTTT,TRBV11-2,.,TRBJ2-3,TRBD1,17
CASTPSRNTDTQYF,TGTGCCAGCACCCCAAGCAGGAACACAGATACGCAGTATTTT,TRBV7-9,.,TRBJ2-3,.,14
CASSEMGLAKNIQYF,TGTGCCAGCAGTGAAATGGGACTAGCCAAAAACATTCAGTACTTC,TRBV6-1,.,TRBJ2-4,.,15
CASAPARGQGAYGYTF,TGTGCCAGCGCGCCTGCCCGGGGACAGGGCGCGTATGGCTACACCTTC,TRBV28,once,TRBJ1-2,TRBD1,16
CASSWGTSGRNEQYF,TGTGCCAGCAGCTGGGGGACTAGCGGGAGGAACGAGCAGTACTTC,TRBV5-4,.,TRBJ2-7,TRBD2,15
CASSQQGRTDTQYF,TGTGCCAGCAGCCAACAGGGTCGGACAGATACGCAGTATTTT,TRBV3-1/TRBV3-2,.,TRBJ2-3,.,14
CAISETTPTSGAPQETQYF,TGTGCCATCAGTGAGACTACGCCCACTAGCGGGGCCCCCCAAGAGACCCAGTACTTC,TRBV10-3,.,TRBJ2-5,TRBD2,19
CASSYSQGGGELFF,TGTGCCAGCAGTTACTCCCAGGGAGGGGGGGAGCTGTTTTTT,TRBV6-5,.,TRBJ2-2,TRBD2,14
CASSKYRDSPTDTQYF,TGTGCCAGCAGCAAATACCGGGACTCACCCACAGATACGCAGTATTTT,TRBV21-1,.,TRBJ2-3,.,16
CASSSQGTGNTIYF,TGCGCCAGCAGCTCACAGGGGACTGGAAACACCATATATTTT,TRBV5-1,.,TRBJ1-3,TRBD1,14
CASSSGLLESQETQYF,TGCGCCAGCAGCTCTGGCCTCCTAGAGAGTCAAGAGACCCAGTACTTC,TRBV5-1,once,TRBJ2-5,.,16
CASSGTGSNSPLHF,TGTGCCAGCTCGGGGACAGGGAGTAATTCACCCCTCCACTTT,TRBV6-5,.,TRBJ1-6,TRBD1,14
CASSTSRINYGYTF,TGTGCCAGTAGTACCTCGCGGATCAACTATGGCTACACCTTC,TRBV19,.,TRBJ1-2,.,14
CASSKGTGAREKLFF,TGTGCCAGCAGCAAGGGGACAGGGGCCCGTGAAAAACTGTTTTTT,TRBV13,.,TRBJ1-4,TRBD1,15
CASSSDRTYEQYF,TGTGCCAGCAGTTCCGACAGAACCTACGAGCAGTACTTC,TRBV11-2,.,TRBJ2-7,.,13
CASRTGDSPLHF,TGTGCCAGCAGGACAGGTGATTCACCCCTCCACTTT,TRBV2,.,TRBJ1-6,.,12
CASSLDIVSGNTIYF,TGCGCCAGCAGCCTTGACATCGTCTCTGGAAACACCATATATTTT,TRBV5-1,.,TRBJ1-3,.,15
CASSPRGGSNQPQHF,TGTGCCAGCAGCCCGAGGGGGGGGAGCAATCAGCCCCAGCATTTT,TRBV11-2,.,TRBJ1-5,.,15
CASSLGGHEGNTIYF,TGCGCCAGCAGCTTGGGCGGCCATGAGGGAAACACCATATATTTT,TRBV5-1,.,TRBJ1-3,.,15
CASSLGLASSQETQYF,TGTGCCAGCAGCCTCGGACTAGCGTCAAGCCAAGAGACCCAGTACTTC,TRBV11-2,.,TRBJ2-5,TRBD2,16